A single TCR beta chain is shown here with its context. Its matching antigen is unknown. Germline V CDR1 and CDR2: MNHEY, SVGAGI. Trimming left V 8 bases short and J 3 bases short, with 7 bases between. This CDR3 comprises 11 residues. Autoimmune disease history or systemic immunosuppression disqualified patients. TCRdb's copy holds only in-frame clones and misses some; the assay was immunoSEQ multiplex PCR. The sample consists of approximately 100,000 clones, about 83% of them appearing once. The data belong to a study of OX40 agonist ivuxolimab in advanced cancers. Study overall: There were three patients with partial responses, one having hepatocellular carcinoma and two cutaneous melanoma.

Whole-study results and caveats: Mean expanded clone counts were higher in CD8+ than CD4+ T cells. Clonal expansion was seen in CD4+ and CD8+ blood T cells by week 6 at 0.1 to 3.0 mg/kg.

V gene TRBV6-5 combines with J gene TRBJ1-2; perhaps TRBD1 as D (5 bases). The clonotype comes from an adult with an advanced solid tumor such as melanoma, head and neck, liver or kidney cancer. This specimen consisted of CD4+ or CD8+ T cells sorted from blood, obtained in a trial of the OX40 agonist ivuxolimab. Here the CDR3 DNA reads TGTGCCAGCCGAGGGGACTATGGCTACACCTTC. This codes for CASRGDYGYTF.